This T cell receptor (beta chain) was captured by sequencing in a study of cytomegalovirus exposure and HLA in healthy donors. Study-level points and caveats: Investigators reported fewer than 200 TCR beta chains as tied to cytomegalovirus. Further analysis was carried out later, and it showed several of the most significant clusters appearing linked to common viral pathogens.

V was clipped by 2 bases and J by 2 bases, with 18 bases between them. Per germline, CDR1 SGHDT and CDR2 YYEEEE. The CDR3 runs 17 residues. Turning to this clone: Its target is unknown.

PCR primers comprised 60 Vbeta and 13 Jbeta primers. The protocol was immunoSEQ multiplex PCR, while the TCRdb copy is restricted to in-frame clones and leaves out a portion. The table shows some 170,000 clones, with about four fifths occurring only once. V usage is TRBV5-6 and J usage is TRBJ2-3, with D possibly matching TRBD2 (6 bases). This TCR was recovered from a woman aged 18 to 35 in good health and CMV-seropositive. Sequencing was done on a sample of PBMCs. CDR3 DNA: TGTGCCAGCAGCTTCCCCTGGGACTCCAGGGACACAGATACGCAGTATTTT. This encodes CASSFPWDSRDTDTQYF.